This TCR beta chain was sequenced for a study of cytomegalovirus exposure and HLA in healthy donors. The study, taken as a whole, reports: By HLA locus, TCR association rates varied in a later analysis, with DRB1 showing the most and HLA-C the fewest.

CDR1 and CDR2 from the germline V gene are MNHEY and SVGAGI. J lost 12 bases, V lost 5 bases, and 16 bases had no gene match. The CDR3 loop spans 15 amino acids. A word on this clone: The antigen remains undetermined.

The primer mix had 60 Vbeta and 13 Jbeta primers. The data were produced by immunoSEQ multiplex PCR, yet TCRdb's version contains in-frame clones alone and is incomplete. This sample yields about 100,000 clones, of which 80% to 85% are seen a single time; less than 4.5% belongs to the top ten. This chain uses TRBV6-5 with TRBJ2-5; TRBD2 agrees at 9 bases. The sequence derives from a woman aged 70-85 years in good health and CMV-seropositive. Sequencing was done on a sample of PBMCs. CDR3 region: CASSTTRGGRGKKYF. The CDR3 nucleotides are TGTGCCAGCAGTACCACCCGGGGCGGGAGGGGAAAGAAGTACTTC.